What follows are 14 T cell receptor beta chains derived from one specimen sequenced in a study of cytomegalovirus exposure and HLA in healthy donors (dated 2017 in TCRdb). Libraries were made using the immunoSEQ multiplex PCR assay. A mixture of 60 forward primers for TCR Vbeta segments and 13 reverse primers for TCR Jbeta segments was used in the multiplex PCR. TCRdb carries this immuneACCESS record with in-frame sequences only. Its versions omit some clonotypes, under half of them owing to an unresolved V gene in the studies checked, with the rest unexplained. This sample has about 150,000 clones in its table, and around 90% of those were observed once. The top ten clones comprise more than 0.5% of the sample. Sequenced sample: PBMCs. The receptor source for this set is a woman in her thirties or forties in good health and CMV-seronegative.

V and J are TRBV28 and TRBJ1-5; 8 bases agree with TRBD1. The CDR3 loop spans 14 amino acids. V was pared by 6 bases and J by 7 bases, with 8 bases of the junction left unmatched. Per the germline V gene, CDR1 is MDHEN and CDR2 is SYDVKM. CDR3 coding DNA: TGTGCCAGCAGACCCGGGACAGGAGACCAGCCCCAGCATTTT. This sequence encodes CASRPGTGDQPQHF.

Notes on this clone: The junction departs from the called germline gene at one end, perhaps through a read error. V and J are TRBV7-7 and TRBJ2-1, with 13 bases aligning to TRBD2. Germline V lookup: CDR1 SSHAT, CDR2 FNYEAQ (reference sequence). CDR3 length: 17 residues. CDR3: CASSPLALAGGPHEQFF. DNA for the CDR3: TGTGCTAGCAGCCCGTTGGCACTAGCGGGAGGGCCCCATGAGCAGTTCTTC.

The chain uses TRBV11-3 and TRBJ2-1; no definite D call. Trimming left V 5 bases short and J 6 bases short, with 20 bases between. The CDR3 extends over 16 amino acids. Germline assignment: CDR1 SGHNT and CDR2 YENEEA. Here the CDR3 DNA reads TGTGCCAGCAGCCCGTCTAGGAGATCTATCGGCAATGAGCAGTTCTTC. Protein product: CASSPSRRSIGNEQFF.

V and J are TRBV2 and TRBJ1-1; 10 bases map to TRBD1. The CDR3 covers 14 residues. Germline loops: CDR1 SNHLY, CDR2 FYNNEI. V was pared by 6 bases and J by 12 bases, with 13 bases of the junction left unmatched. CDR3 nucleotide sequence: TGTGCCAGCAGCCCGGGACAGGGGAACGGGGGGACTTTCTTT. It codes for CASSPGQGNGGTFF.

V gene TRBV29-1 combines with J gene TRBJ2-7; the match to TRBD2 covers 9 bases. The V and J ends lost 6 bases and 5 bases, in that order; junction bases with no gene match: 14. The germline CDR1 and CDR2 sequences are SQVTM and ANQGSEA. CDR3 length: 15 amino acids. Here the CDR3 DNA reads TGCAGCGTAGAGAGGGTACTAGCGGGCTTGAACGAGCAGTACTTC. Translating gives CSVERVLAGLNEQYF.

The V and J genes are TRBV9 and TRBJ2-5, with 10 bases identical to TRBD1. With 7 bases clipped from V and 11 bases from J, the junction kept 17 bases outside the gene matches. The CDR3 spans 15 residues. Germline CDR1 is SGDLS and CDR2 is YYNGEE. Written as DNA, the CDR3 is TGTGCCAGCGTGGGGGGGACAGGGGCTACTCTGGAGCAGTACTTC. This gives the protein CASVGGTGATLEQYF.

The CDR3 sequence: CASSLASGYEQYF. CDR3 nucleotides: TGTGCCAGCAGTTTGGCTAGCGGCTACGAGCAGTACTTC. V and J are TRBV27 and TRBJ2-7, with 7 bases fitting TRBD2. The CDR3 contains 13 residues. From germline, CDR1 is MNHEY and CDR2 SMNVEV (reference sequence). V shed 3 bases, J shed 3 bases, and the junction held 2 bases outside the gene matches.

This chain joins TRBV10-3 and TRBJ2-7, with a possible D match to TRBD2 (6 bases). CDR3 length: 14 residues. CDR1 is ENHRY and CDR2 is SYGVKD in the germline V gene. V lost 1 base and J lost 6, with 13 bases in between. CDR3 nucleotides: TGTGCCATCAGTGAGTTGGGGGGAAAGGGCGAGCAGTACTTC. This encodes CAISELGGKGEQYF.

The chain links TRBV27 to TRBJ2-7; 7 bases agree with TRBD1. Trimming cost V 2 bases and J 3 bases; bases outside gene matches: 4. Germline values: CDR1 MNHEY, CDR2 SMNVEV (reference sequence). The CDR3 is 14 residues long. This CDR3 is CASSLNWDSYEQYF. In nucleotides, the CDR3 is TGTGCCAGCAGTTTAAATTGGGACAGCTACGAGCAGTACTTC.

J is TRBJ2-1 and V is TRBV6-5; D is undetermined. Germline values: CDR1 MNHEY, CDR2 SVGAGI. This CDR3 comprises 14 residues. The V end was cut by 3 bases, the J end by 0 bases, with 6 bases between. CDR3 coding DNA: TGTGCCAGCAGTTATACGAGCTCCTACAATGAGCAGTTCTTC. As protein: CASSYTSSYNEQFF.

This clone is termed medium-sized. The chain combines TRBV28 with TRBJ1-1; TRBD1 matches at 11 bases. CDR1 MDHEN and CDR2 SYDVKM come from the germline V gene. The CDR3 length is 15 residues. V was clipped by 3 bases and J by 4 bases; unmatched bases: 4. CDR3 nucleotide sequence: TGTGCCAGCAGTTTGGGTGGGACAGGGGGCACTGAAGCTTTCTTT. Amino acid sequence: CASSLGGTGGTEAFF.

This sequence joins TRBV13 and TRBJ2-1; D possibly corresponds to TRBD2 (6 bases). The CDR3 runs to 15 residues. Germline V gene data show CDR1 as PRHDT and CDR2 as FYEKMQ (reference sequence). Deletions cut 3 bases from V and 9 bases from J, with 18 bases between. The CDR3 protein is CASSFRGGKKTEQFF. The CDR3 DNA sequence: TGTGCCAGCAGCTTTAGGGGAGGAAAGAAAACTGAGCAGTTCTTC.

This chain links TRBV27 with TRBJ2-7, with 11 bases fitting TRBD2. Germline V gene lookup returns CDR1 MNHEY and CDR2 SMNVEV (reference sequence). Trimming removed 6 bases from V and 4 bases from J; junction bases left unmatched: 2. This CDR3 has 13 residues. CDR3 sequence (DNA): TGTGCCAGCAGAACTAGCGGGAGTTACGAGCAGTACTTC. The encoded protein is CASRTSGSYEQYF.

The chain joins TRBV11-3 to TRBJ2-7, with D possibly being TRBD1 (5 bases). Germline CDR1 SGHNT, CDR2 YENEEA. Trimming removed 6 bases from V and 5 bases from J, with 11 bases in between. CDR3 length: 12 residues. The DNA for the CDR3 is TGTGCCAGCAGTCGTGGGGCTAACGAGCAGTACTTC. Encoded protein: CASSRGANEQYF.